These 24 T cell receptor beta chains were sequenced from one sample in a study of shared clonotypes between healthy human individuals. Generated by immunoSEQ multiplex PCR, the TCRdb table keeps only in-frame clones and is missing some. Here the sample spans some 500,000 clones, approximately 77% being singletons. Sequenced sample: PBMCs. These receptors were obtained from a woman aged 40 to 50 in good health. Some clones in this sample may be carry-over from other donors' samples.

The chain joins TRBV6-5 to TRBJ1-2; TRBD1 aligns across 10 bases. J was trimmed by 6 bases and V by 6 bases; bases with no gene match: 10. Germline V CDR1 and CDR2: MNHEY, SVGAGI. CDR3 length: 15 residues. CDR3 loop: CASSSDRGRANGYTF. For the CDR3, the DNA is TGTGCCAGCAGCTCCGACAGGGGGCGCGCAAATGGCTACACCTTC.

This chain uses TRBV9 with TRBJ1-4; TRBD1 agrees at 9 bases. This CDR3 spans 18 amino acids. V was pared by 0 bases and J by 6 bases, with 12 bases of the junction left unmatched. CDR1 and CDR2 (germline): SGDLS, YYNGEE. Written as DNA, the CDR3 is TGTGCCAGCAGCGTAGTTACGGGACAGGGTTATCCGGATGAAAAACTGTTTTTT. Protein product: CASSVVTGQGYPDEKLFF.

The gene calls are TRBV28 and TRBJ2-5; D gene ambiguous. V was shortened by 3 bases and J by 0 bases, with 5 bases between the two germline ends. Germline V gene data show CDR1 as MDHEN and CDR2 as SYDVKM. This CDR3 spans 13 amino acids. For the CDR3, the DNA is TGTGCCAGCAGTTTTGGCTACCAAGAGACCCAGTACTTC. Its protein is CASSFGYQETQYF.

The V gene is TRBV9, the J gene TRBJ2-4; D gene ambiguous. The DNA end lines up better with TRBJ2-5; the J call may be wrong. Per the germline V gene, CDR1 is SGDLS and CDR2 is YYNGEE. This CDR3 region has 11 residues. The CDR3 spells CASSVWRTQYF. CDR3 DNA sequence: TGTGCCAGCAGCGTATGGCGGACCCAGTACTTC.

Details on this clone: A far larger clone is just one base off, so this is likely a read error. The chain links TRBV4-3 to TRBJ2-4; weak D call: TRBD2 (6 bases). The V end lost 0 bases, the J end lost 11 bases, and 17 bases lay between the germline ends. Germline-derived CDR1 and CDR2 are LGHNA and YSLEER. The CDR3 is made up of 15 amino acids. CDR3 region: CASSQDGARGDVQYF. Written as DNA, the CDR3 is TGCGCCAGCAGCCAAGATGGGGCGCGCGGGGACGTTCAGTACTTC.

This clone was seen more than once but under ten times. The CDR3 is CASRPSGSYEQYF. CDR3 DNA: TGTGCCAGCAGGCCCAGCGGTTCATACGAGCAGTACTTC. V is TRBV6-5 and J is TRBJ2-7; TRBD2 might be the D (5 bases). The CDR3 sequence is 13 residues long. Germline V gene lookup returns CDR1 MNHEY and CDR2 SVGAGI. V was trimmed by 6 bases and J by 4 bases, leaving 13 bases between them.

This rearrangement joins TRBV28 to TRBJ1-5; no firm D call. CDR1 MDHEN and CDR2 SYDVKM come from the germline V gene. The CDR3 is 14 amino acids. The V gene lost 3 bases and the J gene lost 5 bases, with 11 bases spanning the gap. This CDR3 reads CASSFFFRHQPQHF. The CDR3 nucleotides read TGTGCCAGCAGTTTTTTCTTTCGACATCAGCCCCAGCATTTT.

V gene TRBV11-2 combines with J gene TRBJ1-4; D is unclear. Germline values: CDR1 SGHAT, CDR2 FQNNGV. CDR3 size: 15 residues. The germline V and J ends were trimmed by 1 base and 5 bases, with 11 bases remaining between them. DNA for the CDR3: TGTGCCAGCAGCTTAGCTGGGCATAGGAATGAAAAACTGTTTTTT. Its translation: CASSLAGHRNEKLFF.

This clone was seen just once. With only one base between it and a far larger clone, this is likely a read error. This chain joins TRBV4-2 and TRBJ2-7, with a weak D call TRBD2 (6 bases). CDR1 and CDR2 (germline): LGHNA, YNFKEQ. This CDR3 is 16 amino acids long. V gave up 2 bases and J gave up 0 bases, with 14 bases separating them. This CDR3 is CASSQHGGMGSYEQYF. DNA for the CDR3: TGTGCCAGCAGCCAACATGGGGGGATGGGCTCCTACGAGCAGTACTTC.

A few counts support this clone. A far larger clone is one nucleotide away, so this likely arose from a read error. The chain has TRBV9 and TRBJ2-5; D may match TRBD1 or TRBD2 (5 bases each). The V gene's germline CDR1 is SGDLS and CDR2 YYNGEE. V lost 3 bases, J lost 5 bases, and 11 bases lay in between. The CDR3 is 13 amino acids. CDR3 DNA: TGTGCCAGCAGCGCACGGGGCGGGGAGACCCAGTACTTC. Translated, it gives CASSARGGETQYF.

This clone was seen a single time. The rearrangement joins TRBV14 to TRBJ2-1, with D possibly TRBD2 on 5 matching bases. Trimming removed 8 bases at V and 0 bases at J, with 11 bases between. The CDR3 extends over 14 amino acids. Germline V lookup: CDR1 SGHDN, CDR2 FVKESK. CDR3 in DNA: TGTGCCAGCCGCCCGGGGAGCTCCTACAATGAGCAGTTCTTC. Its translation is CASRPGSSYNEQFF.

As for this clone: Since a much larger clone is just one base distant, this may be a read error. The same CDR3 also results from other DNA sequences found in this sample. The rearrangement links TRBV27 to TRBJ2-6, with D uncertain. From germline, CDR1 is MNHEY and CDR2 SMNVEV (reference sequence). V dropped 3 bases and J dropped 4 bases, with 7 bases sitting between them. This CDR3 is 14 amino acids long. The CDR3 loop reads CASSLEPGANVLTF. The CDR3 DNA is TGTGCCAGCAGTTTGGAACCCGGGGCCAACGTCCTGACTTTC.

This clone was counted once. This chain uses TRBV21-1 with TRBJ2-7. TRBV21-1 is deemed a pseudogene. CDR3 length: 10 residues. The CDR3 here is CASSSAEQYF. As DNA, the CDR3 is TGTGCCAGCAGCTCGGCCGAGCAGTACTTC.

The chain joins TRBV25-1 to TRBJ2-3; D is undetermined. The CDR3 loop spans 10 amino acids. Trimming pared 10 bases from V and 6 bases from J, leaving 8 bases between. Germline CDR1 and CDR2: MGHDK and SYGVNS. In DNA form, the CDR3 reads TGTGCCACTGAGGAGGATACGCAGTATTTT. Protein product: CATEEDTQYF.

This clone has at least ten counts. Additional DNA sequences in this sample encode the identical CDR3. The J gene is TRBJ2-7, the V gene TRBV28; TRBD2 matches at 8 bases. V dropped 3 bases and J dropped 1; count of bases not matched to a gene: 2. The CDR3 covers 14 residues. The germline V gene encodes CDR1 MDHEN and CDR2 SYDVKM. The CDR3, as DNA: TGTGCCAGCAGTTTCGGGGGGGGTTCCTACGAGCAGTACTTC. As protein: CASSFGGGSYEQYF.

This clone was seen a single time. The chain couples TRBV11-2 to TRBJ2-5; TRBD1 matches at 7 bases. This CDR3 spans 15 amino acids. Germline values: CDR1 SGHAT, CDR2 FQNNGV. J was trimmed by 5 bases and V by 1 base; bases with no gene match: 7. This chain's CDR3 is CASSLGDSPLETQYF. Written as DNA, the CDR3 is TGTGCCAGCAGCTTAGGGGACAGTCCCTTGGAGACCCAGTACTTC.

The sample holds one count of this clone. The chain joins TRBV18 to TRBJ2-2; D is unclear. V lost 4 bases to trimming and J lost 0 bases, with 12 bases between them. Germline V gene sequence: CDR1 KGHSH, CDR2 LQKENI. The CDR3 spans 16 residues. In nucleotides, the CDR3 is TGTGCCAGCTCACATTCCGGCGGAGCGAACACCGGGGAGCTGTTTTTT. It encodes CASSHSGGANTGELFF.

DNA for the CDR3: TGCAGCGCCCCCCTCCCGGGCACCTCAGATACGCAGTATTTT. Translated: CSAPLPGTSDTQYF. This rearrangement joins TRBV29-1 to TRBJ2-3; unclear D gene. The germline V and J ends were trimmed by 7 bases and 4 bases, with 18 bases remaining between them. Per the germline V gene, CDR1 is SQVTM and CDR2 is ANQGSEA. The CDR3 loop spans 14 amino acids.

The chain links TRBV6-5 to TRBJ1-2, with a weak D call TRBD1 (6 bases). V was cut by 6 bases and J by 3 bases, with 8 bases left in between. CDR1 MNHEY and CDR2 SVGAGI come from the germline V gene. The CDR3 is made up of 12 amino acids. DNA of the CDR3: TGTGCCAGCAGACAGGGCGACTATGGCTACACCTTC. Residues: CASRQGDYGYTF.

The chain is built from TRBV19 and TRBJ2-2, with unresolved D. Germline V lookup: CDR1 LNHDA, CDR2 SQIVND (reference sequence). The CDR3 sequence is 16 residues long. Trimming shortened V by 5 bases and J by 5 bases, and 18 bases separated the two germline ends. The DNA of the CDR3 is TGTGCCAGTAGTCCTCGACTCGCCATAGAGACCGGGGAGCTGTTTTTT. It codes for CASSPRLAIETGELFF.

The chain uses TRBV7-2 and TRBJ1-1, with TRBD1 as a possible D gene (5 bases). Trimming took off 2 bases at V and 4 bases at J, with 20 bases between the two ends. CDR3 length: 17 amino acids. Germline CDR1 is SGHTA and CDR2 is FQGNSA. The CDR3 reads CASSLLGDALPGTEAFF. CDR3 bases: TGTGCCAGCAGCTTATTAGGGGACGCACTTCCAGGCACTGAAGCTTTCTTT.

The chain carries TRBV2 and TRBJ1-5; D unclear. Germline V CDR1 and CDR2: SNHLY, FYNNEI. Between the trimmed V and J ends, which lost 4 bases and 1 base, there was a span of 11 bases. CDR3 length equals 15 residues. The CDR3: CASSVGVRSNQPQHF. The CDR3 DNA reads TGTGCCAGCAGTGTTGGGGTTAGAAGCAATCAGCCCCAGCATTTT.

J is TRBJ2-3 and V is TRBV5-1, with TRBD2 matching 9 bases. V shed 4 bases, J shed 4 bases, and the junction held 10 bases outside the gene matches. CDR1 and CDR2 (germline): SGHRS, YFSETQ. The CDR3 is 16 amino acids. The CDR3 loop reads CASSGQGLASADTQYF. CDR3 coding DNA: TGCGCCAGCAGCGGCCAGGGACTAGCTTCTGCAGATACGCAGTATTTT.

The CDR3 sequence: CASSLETGAKRDFF. The CDR3 bases are TGTGCCAGCAGCCTGGAGACAGGGGCCAAGCGGGATTTCTTT. V usage is TRBV16 and J usage is TRBJ1-1; the match to TRBD1 covers 8 bases. Trimming took 4 bases from V and 13 from J; bases not matched to a gene: 14. Germline V CDR1 and CDR2: KGHSY, FQNENV. The CDR3 covers 14 residues.